This T cell receptor (beta chain) was retrieved from a study of T cell responses to AZD1222 COVID-19 vaccine. Study-wide results and limits: Baseline serostatus was positive in only a handful of AZD1222 recipients. Spike-wide coverage was observed for vaccine-associated CD4 TCRs, with dominant responses at 160-218 and 743-854. There were repertoire samples only from the period after the peak T cell response.

Here immunoSEQ multiplex PCR was the method, and the copy in TCRdb shows in-frame clones only, minus some. The repertoire holds 100,000 to 150,000 clones, about 90% seen once, with around 0.96% in the top ten. Losses at the gene ends were 5 bases for V and 5 bases for J; bases not matched to a gene: 17. Germline V lookup: CDR1 MDHEN, CDR2 SYDVKM. CDR3 size: 17 residues. Regarding this clone: Its antigen is currently unknown.

This clonotype was obtained from an adult in good health. The rearrangement uses TRBV28 and TRBJ2-7; TRBD1 matches at 8 bases. The input for sequencing was peripheral blood, taken on day 0 of AZD1222 vaccination. As DNA, the CDR3 is TGTGCCAGCAGTCCAAGAGGGTATACAGGGGGATCAAACGAGCAGTACTTC. Translation gives CASSPRGYTGGSNEQYF.